Listed here are 19 T cell receptor beta chains from one sample, sequenced in a study of CD8 T cells in Susac syndrome. With random hexamers, about 0.5 to 1 ug RNA was reverse transcribed. Using its own MiXCR run on the immunoSEQ multiplex PCR reads, TCRdb lists one record per CDR3 protein. In the table there are under 150,000 distinct CDR3 sequences, 80% of which are singletons. The sequencing input was CD8+ T cells from PBMCs. These TCRs come from a human donor with multiple sclerosis.

The V gene is TRBV9, the J gene TRBJ1-4; the D is unclear. The V end lost 5 bases, the J end lost 7 bases, and 18 bases lay between the germline ends. Germline loops: CDR1 SGDLS, CDR2 YYNGEE. CDR3 length equals 15 residues. CDR3 residues: CASSPSVQYGEKLFF. The CDR3 coding sequence is TGTGCCAGCAGTCCTAGCGTGCAGTATGGTGAAAAACTGTTTTTT.

This rearrangement joins TRBV6-2 or TRBV6-3 to TRBJ2-1; 7 nucleotides line up with TRBD2. V lost 2 bases and J lost 7; bases outside the gene matches: 5. The CDR3 runs 14 residues. The V gene's germline CDR1 is MNHEY and CDR2 SVGEGT. The CDR3 sequence: CASSYAAGVNEQFF. The CDR3 region has the DNA TGTGCCAGCAGTTACGCGGCGGGAGTGAATGAGCAGTTCTTC.

This clonotype showed up just a few times. The chain has TRBV5-4 and TRBJ2-1; either TRBD1 or TRBD2 may supply D (5 bases each). The CDR3 loop spans 15 amino acids. Germline assignment: CDR1 SGHNT and CDR2 YYREEE (reference sequence). Trimming took 0 bases from V and 4 from J, leaving 11 bases between them. DNA for the CDR3: TGTGCCAGCAGCTTGGATCCGGGGCCATACAATGAGCAGTTCTTC. Protein: CASSLDPGPYNEQFF.

The genes are TRBV19 and TRBJ1-1, with D unclear. Germline CDR1 reads LNHDA; CDR2 reads SQIVND (reference sequence). Trimming left V 5 bases short and J 1 base short, with 11 bases between. The CDR3 spans 14 residues. The CDR3 DNA reads TGTGCCAGTAGTCCCTGGGCAGGGAACACTGAAGCTTTCTTT. Its translation is CASSPWAGNTEAFF. Drawing the rest from reference TRBV19 and TRBJ1-1, the complete variable domain is DGGITQSPKYLFRKEGQNVTLSCEQNLNHDAMYWYRQDPGQGLRLIYYSQIVNDFQKGDIAEGYSVSREKKESFPLTVTSAQKNPTAFYLCASSPWAGNTEAFFGQGTRLTVV.

V is TRBV12-3 or TRBV12-4 and J is TRBJ1-2; D not certain. The V and J ends lost 3 bases and 7 bases respectively, with 12 bases between them. The length of the CDR3 is 13 residues. Here the CDR3 reads CASSFGPRGGYTF. The CDR3 DNA reads TGTGCCAGCAGTTTCGGTCCTCGGGGTGGCTACACCTTC.

The rearrangement joins TRBV20-1 to TRBJ2-7; D is perhaps TRBD2 (5 bases). Deletions cut 6 bases from V and 0 bases from J, with 21 bases between. CDR3 length: 16 residues. Germline CDR1 reads DFQATT; CDR2 reads SNEGSKA (reference sequence). The CDR3: CSAGWVKDEGSYEQYF. Here the CDR3 DNA reads TGCAGTGCAGGATGGGTCAAGGACGAGGGCTCCTACGAGCAGTACTTC.

This rearrangement joins TRBV20-1 to TRBJ2-1, with D perhaps given as TRBD1 or TRBD2 (5 bases each). CDR3 length equals 11 residues. Germline values: CDR1 DFQATT, CDR2 SNEGSKA (reference sequence). For the CDR3, the DNA is TGCAGCTTCAGGGACGGCCGTGAGCAGTTCTTC. This sequence encodes CSFRDGREQFF.

The CDR3: CASSFPQANSPLHF. CDR3 DNA: TGTGCCAGCAGTTTCCCCCAGGCCAATTCACCCCTCCACTTT. The gene calls are TRBV27 and TRBJ1-6; D unresolved. V was pared by 3 bases and J by 7 bases, with 10 bases between. Germline lookup yields CDR1 MNHEY and CDR2 SMNVEV (reference sequence). The CDR3 loop spans 14 amino acids.

The chain has TRBV6-2 or TRBV6-3 and TRBJ2-1; weak D call: TRBD1 (6 bases). Deletions cut 2 bases from V and 0 bases from J, with 14 bases between. CDR3 length: 17 residues. Germline V gene sequence: CDR1 MNHEY, CDR2 SVGEGT. The CDR3 DNA reads TGTGCCAGCAGTTACCCCCTCGACAGGAGCTCCTACAATGAGCAGTTCTTC. This encodes CASSYPLDRSSYNEQFF.

This clonotype has a single count. The rearrangement uses TRBV16 and TRBJ2-7; maybe TRBD1 (6 bases). The germline gives CDR1 KGHSY, CDR2 FQNENV. Trimming stripped 4 bases from V and 4 bases from J, with 8 bases between. This CDR3 spans 12 amino acids. CDR3 region: CASSLTGYEQYV. As DNA, the CDR3 is TGTGCCAGCAGCCTAACAGGGTACGAGCAGTACGTC.

The table lists this clonotype with a few counts. V and J are TRBV7-9 and TRBJ1-1; no firm D call. CDR3 length equals 13 residues. With 5 bases removed from V and 2 bases from J, the gap between germline ends came to 9 bases. The V gene's germline CDR1 is SEHNR and CDR2 FQNEAQ (reference sequence). The DNA of the CDR3 is TGTGCCAGCAGCCCCTGGCCAAACACTGAAGCTTTCTTT. This translates into CASSPWPNTEAFF.

This clonotype was seen just once. The gene calls are TRBV23-1 and TRBJ2-7; 7 bases align to TRBD1. TRBV23-1 counts as an open reading frame of uncertain function. The junction had 18 bases not matched to a gene; V was cut back by 6 bases and J by 7 bases. The CDR3 length is 16 residues. The CDR3 region has the DNA TGCGCCAGCAGCCTAACGCACGGGACAGCCCATACGGAGCAGTACTTC. It codes for CASSLTHGTAHTEQYF.

The J gene is TRBJ1-6, the V gene TRBV20-1; D might be TRBD1 (6 bases). The V and J ends lost 5 bases and 6 bases respectively, with 17 bases between them. The CDR3 is made up of 15 amino acids. Per the germline V gene, CDR1 is DFQATT and CDR2 is SNEGSKA (reference sequence). CDR3 in DNA: TGCAGTGCTCCCGATCCGGGGGCAACTAATTCACCCCTCCACTTT. Amino acid sequence: CSAPDPGATNSPLHF.

This clonotype came up once. The chain links TRBV12-3 or TRBV12-4 to TRBJ1-2; D is undetermined. CDR3 length equals 14 residues. Trimming removed 10 bases from V and 1 base from J, with 16 bases in between. The chain's CDR3 is CAIDSWADNYGYTF. CDR3 bases: TGTGCCATCGACTCTTGGGCAGATAACTATGGCTACACCTTC.

With respect to this clonotype: The final CDR3 position lacks the conserved phenylalanine or tryptophan, pointing to a likely read error. This chain uses TRBV28 with TRBJ2-5; D not resolved. The length of the CDR3 is 12 residues. Germline CDR1 MDHEN, CDR2 SYDVKM. Trimming stripped 3 bases from V and 2 bases from J, with 4 bases between. The CDR3 loop is CASSFIQETQYS. The CDR3, as DNA: TGTGCCAGCAGTTTTATTCAAGAGACCCAGTACTCC.

The chain employs TRBV5-6 and TRBJ2-1; D is perhaps TRBD1 or TRBD2 (5 bases each). The CDR3 contains 17 residues. Between the trimmed V and J ends, which lost 0 bases and 0 bases, there was a span of 13 bases. CDR1 and CDR2 (germline): SGHDT, YYEEEE. CDR3 in DNA: TGTGCCAGCAGCTTGGATACGGGACGGAGCTCCTACAATGAGCAGTTCTTC. This translates into CASSLDTGRSSYNEQFF.

This rearrangement joins TRBV6-2 or TRBV6-3 to TRBJ1-3; D is ambiguous. The V end was cut by 0 bases, the J end by 2 bases, with 8 bases between. Germline-derived CDR1 and CDR2 are MNHEY and SVGEGT. This CDR3 is built from 15 residues. The CDR3 DNA reads as TGTGCCAGCAGTTACTCGACGGGAACTGGAAACACCATATATTTT. The encoded protein is CASSYSTGTGNTIYF.

V usage is TRBV7-9 and J usage is TRBJ1-2, with D tentatively TRBD1 (5 bases). The V end lost 5 bases, the J end lost 6 bases, and 19 bases lay between the germline ends. The CDR3 has 15 amino acids. Germline lookup yields CDR1 SEHNR and CDR2 FQNEAQ (reference sequence). CDR3 in amino acids: CASSANDNAGNGYTF. CDR3 DNA: TGTGCCAGCAGCGCCAACGACAATGCAGGGAATGGCTACACCTTC.

The chain combines TRBV24-1 with TRBJ2-7; perhaps TRBD2 as D (5 bases). V was cut by 0 bases and J by 6 bases, with 8 bases left in between. The CDR3 covers 13 residues. Germline values: CDR1 KGHDR, CDR2 SFDVKD. This CDR3 is CATSDLVEGEQYF. The CDR3 region has the DNA TGTGCCACCAGTGATTTGGTTGAGGGCGAGCAGTACTTC.